Listed here are 7 T cell receptor beta chains from one sample, sequenced in a study of tumor-infiltrating lymphocytes in primary liver carcinoma. It was from roughly 20-30 mg of unsorted bulk tissue that RNA and DNA were co-extracted. The investigators made TCR beta cDNA from about 500 ng total RNA, using a constant-region primer. Each TCR beta library was derived from three nested multiplex PCR rounds that employed slightly modified ARM-PCR. The two initial PCR rounds, roughly 9 cycles each, used TRBV1-TRBV30 forward and C-beta reverse primers. MiXCR, applied by TCRdb to the multiplex PCR reads, yields one record per CDR3 protein. The repertoire holds roughly 86,000 distinct CDR3 sequences, with approximately 68% as singletons. The sample comprised tumor-adjacent normal liver tissue. The source of these receptors is a man aged 40-55 years with primary liver carcinoma and hepatitis B virus infection.

This clonotype was seen repeatedly, ten times or more. This chain uses TRBV10-2 with TRBJ2-3; the match to TRBD2 covers 8 bases. CDR1 is WSHSY and CDR2 is SAAADI in the germline V gene. CDR3 size: 17 residues. With 4 bases clipped from V and 2 bases from J, the junction kept 11 bases outside the gene matches. The DNA of the CDR3 is TGCGCCAGCAGTGCCCGAGAGCGGGAGCTCTACACAGATACGCAGTATTTT. Translating it yields CASSARERELYTDTQYF.

To note about this clonotype: This may stem from a read error, because a much larger clone lies one nucleotide away. Likely a read error: the CDR3 ends without its conserved phenylalanine or tryptophan. The genes are TRBV5-6 and TRBJ2-1; TRBD2 agrees at 10 bases. The length of the CDR3 is 16 residues. Losses at the gene ends were 2 bases for V and 10 bases for J; bases not matched to a gene: 12. Germline CDR1 reads SGHDT; CDR2 reads YYEEEE. This chain's CDR3 is CASSLGLAGAMGEQFI. CDR3 coding DNA: TGTGCCAGCAGCTTAGGGCTAGCGGGAGCCATGGGGGAGCAGTTCATC.

A note on this clonotype: A much larger clonotype is one base distant, so this may be a read error. This sequence joins TRBV4-1 and TRBJ2-1; D might be TRBD2 (6 bases). Germline V gene lookup returns CDR1 MGHRA and CDR2 YSYEKL. This CDR3 has 15 residues. CDR3 nucleotides: TGCGCCAGCAGCCAGAAGCGGCTAGCGTACAGTGAGCAGTTCTTC. The encoded protein is CASSQKRLAYSEQFF.

On this clonotype itself: One end of the junction fails to match germline, which may point to a read error. The rearrangement uses TRBV29-1 and TRBJ2-3, with a tentative D call TRBD1 (6 bases). CDR3 length: 13 amino acids. CDR1 is SQVTM and CDR2 is ANQGSEA in the germline V gene. CDR3 DNA sequence: TGCAGTGTTGAAAGTCAGGGGAAGGATATGCAGTATTTT. Translated: CSVESQGKDMQYF.

As regards this clonotype: At one boundary the junction diverges from the germline segment, which might be a read error. The chain links TRBV29-1 to TRBJ2-3; D is ambiguous. The CDR3 consists of 15 residues. CDR1 is SQVTM and CDR2 is ANQGSEA in the germline V gene. The CDR3 reads CSAESVPLSTDPQYF. The CDR3 DNA sequence: TGCAGCGCTGAATCTGTCCCTTTAAGCACAGATCCGCAGTATTTT.

This clonotype was found once. V usage is TRBV12-3 or TRBV12-4 and J usage is TRBJ2-1; 10 positions match TRBD2. After removal of 8 bases from V and 9 bases from J, the junction contained 19 bases not matched to a gene. The CDR3 length is 17 residues. CDR3 bases: TGTGCCAGCCCTTGGGGGACTAGCGTCAACCGGCGAGTTGAGCAGTTCTTC. It codes for CASPWGTSVNRRVEQFF.

This clonotype is medium-sized within its sample. This chain connects TRBV4-2 to TRBJ2-1, with unresolved D. CDR3 length equals 17 residues. Germline-derived CDR1 and CDR2 are LGHNA and YNFKEQ. The V and J ends lost 0 bases and 5 bases respectively, with 17 bases between them. CDR3 amino acids: CASSQDIVPSLNNEQFF. Here the CDR3 DNA reads TGTGCCAGCAGCCAAGATATTGTCCCCTCCCTAAACAATGAGCAGTTCTTC.